The rows below give T cell receptor beta chains drawn from one sample of a study of blood T cell repertoires in COVID-19. This table comes from immunoSEQ multiplex PCR, and its TCRdb copy is limited to in-frame clones, with some not included. The sample has around 55,000 clones, more than 80% seen once. Specimen: peripheral blood. The receptors here all came from a human donor with active COVID-19. The donor label of this sample is uncertain. Each CDR3 is given with its conserved first and last residue. D genes are given only for firm matches. Rows give clone size only sometimes, using once, few, many, or a class for an expanded clone.

clone size: NA
D gene: NA
J gene: TRBJ2-7
CDR3 length: 14
V gene: TRBV9
CDR3 DNA: TGTGCCAGCAGCGTGGTAGCCAGTCCCTACGAGCAGTACTTC
CDR3 protein: CASSVVASPYEQYF

clone size: NA
D gene: TRBD1
J gene: TRBJ2-7
CDR3 length: 19
V gene: TRBV5-1
CDR3 DNA: TGCGCCAGCAGCGGGACCGGGACAGGGGCGCCTCTGGGCCTCTACGAGCAGTACTTC
CDR3 protein: CASSGTGTGAPLGLYEQYF

clone size: NA
D gene: TRBD1
J gene: TRBJ2-1
CDR3 length: 14
V gene: TRBV3-1/TRBV3-2
CDR3 DNA: TGTGCCAGCAACGACAGGGGTGTCCACAATGAGCAGTTCTTC
CDR3 protein: CASNDRGVHNEQFF

clone size: NA
D gene: NA
J gene: TRBJ1-5
CDR3 length: 14
V gene: TRBV2
CDR3 DNA: TGTGCCAGCAGTGCTAGTGCCGCAGGGCAGCCCCAGCATTTT
CDR3 protein: CASSASAAGQPQHF

clone size: NA
D gene: NA
J gene: TRBJ2-2
CDR3 length: 15
V gene: TRBV6-2/TRBV6-3
CDR3 DNA: TGTGCCAGCACCCCAACACTAGAGAACACCGGGGAGCTGTTTTTT
CDR3 protein: CASTPTLENTGELFF

clone size: NA
D gene: NA
J gene: TRBJ2-6
CDR3 length: 15
V gene: TRBV12-5
CDR3 DNA: TGTGCTAGTGGTTTGTGGGGAGGTGGGGCCAACGTCCTGACTTTC
CDR3 protein: CASGLWGGGANVLTF

clone size: once
D gene: NA
J gene: TRBJ1-2
CDR3 length: 17
V gene: TRBV7-9
CDR3 DNA: TGTGCCAGCAGCCCATGGAGGGGCCAGGGAAAAACCTATGGCTACACCTTC
CDR3 protein: CASSPWRGQGKTYGYTF

clone size: NA
D gene: NA
J gene: TRBJ1-2
CDR3 length: 15
V gene: TRBV14
CDR3 DNA: TGTGCCAGCAGCCCGATTCTGTCACCGGACTATGGCTACACCTTC
CDR3 protein: CASSPILSPDYGYTF

clone size: NA
D gene: NA
J gene: TRBJ2-7
CDR3 length: 12
V gene: TRBV6-6
CDR3 DNA: TGTGCCAGCAGTCCCGACTTCTACGAGCAGTACTTC
CDR3 protein: CASSPDFYEQYF

clone size: NA
D gene: NA
J gene: TRBJ1-1
CDR3 length: 13
V gene: TRBV18
CDR3 DNA: TGTGCCAGCTCACCATCTAAGAACACTGAAGCTTTCTTT
CDR3 protein: CASSPSKNTEAFF

clone size: once
D gene: TRBD1
J gene: TRBJ1-1
CDR3 length: 12
V gene: TRBV10-2
CDR3 DNA: TGCGCCAGCAGCGAACAGGGGTCTGAAGCTTTCTTT
CDR3 protein: CASSEQGSEAFF

clone size: few
D gene: NA
J gene: TRBJ1-2
CDR3 length: 13
V gene: TRBV7-9
CDR3 DNA: TGTGCCAGCAGCTTTGAACGGTCCTATGGCTACACCTTC
CDR3 protein: CASSFERSYGYTF

clone size: NA
D gene: NA
J gene: TRBJ2-1
CDR3 length: 14
V gene: TRBV24-1
CDR3 DNA: TGTGCCACCAGTGGGACAGAACCTTACAATGAGCAGTTCTTC
CDR3 protein: CATSGTEPYNEQFF

clone size: NA
D gene: NA
J gene: TRBJ2-3
CDR3 length: 15
V gene: TRBV6-5
CDR3 DNA: TGTGCCAGCAGAGGCCGGGGAATCTTCACAGATACGCAGTATTTT
CDR3 protein: CASRGRGIFTDTQYF

clone size: NA
D gene: NA
J gene: TRBJ1-1
CDR3 length: 14
V gene: TRBV7-2
CDR3 DNA: TGTGCCAGCAGCTTATGGGCTCAGAACACTGAAGCTTTCTTT
CDR3 protein: CASSLWAQNTEAFF

clone size: NA
D gene: TRBD1
J gene: TRBJ2-3
CDR3 length: 15
V gene: TRBV6-4
CDR3 DNA: TGTGCCAGCAGGCCGGGGACAGGGGGAACAGATACGCAGTATTTT
CDR3 protein: CASRPGTGGTDTQYF

clone size: NA
D gene: TRBD1
J gene: TRBJ2-7
CDR3 length: 15
V gene: TRBV5-1
CDR3 DNA: TGCGCCAGCAGCTTCGTGCCAGGGGGCCAATACGAGCAGTACTTC
CDR3 protein: CASSFVPGGQYEQYF

clone size: NA
D gene: NA
J gene: TRBJ2-5
CDR3 length: 14
V gene: TRBV19
CDR3 DNA: TGTGCCAGTAGTACCCTCTGGGGCGGAGAGACCCAGTACTTC
CDR3 protein: CASSTLWGGETQYF